This T cell receptor (beta chain) was sequenced in a study of blood T cell repertoires in COVID-19. On the study more broadly: Sites in the United States, Italy and Spain provided acute and convalescent COVID-19 samples. PBMCs, B-cell-depleted T cells, or T cells were the source of the cDNA or gDNA that made up the material.

Data came from immunoSEQ multiplex PCR; TCRdb stores just in-frame clones and leaves some out. The sample has 120,000 to 150,000 clones; 81% are singletons. This CDR3 is 11 amino acids long. Germline-derived CDR1 and CDR2 are MGHRA and YSYEKL. V was trimmed by 0 bases and J by 7 bases, leaving 3 bases between them. The chain links TRBV4-1 to TRBJ2-5, with unresolved D. The sequencing sample was made of peripheral blood. The receptor was derived from a human donor with acute or convalescent COVID-19. The donor label of this sample is uncertain. The CDR3 loop is CASSQEATQYF. In nucleotides, the CDR3 is TGCGCCAGCAGCCAAGAAGCGACCCAGTACTTC.